The TCR beta chain under discussion was sequenced for a study of shared clonotypes between healthy human individuals. The V and J ends lost 1 base and 8 bases respectively, with 13 bases between them. From germline, CDR1 is SGHRS and CDR2 YFSETQ. CDR3 length: 14 amino acids. Each replicate PCR on the sorted subsets used 200 to 250 ng DNA (around 31,000 T cell genomes). TCRdb's table, derived via immunoSEQ multiplex PCR, lists solely in-frame clones and lacks some. Altogether some 1,600,000 clones are present, approximately 98% being singletons, with the ten largest covering around 0.47%. The source material was naive CD4+ T cells sorted from blood. Indicated subset: CD45RA+ positively selected. This receptor was obtained from a man between 25 and 39 years old in good health. The chain is built from TRBV5-1 and TRBJ1-3, with D maybe TRBD1 (5 bases). In DNA, the CDR3 is TGCGCCAGCAGCTTGTGGGGACTTGGGGACACCATATATTTT. Translated, it gives CASSLWGLGDTIYF.